This TCR beta chain was observed in a study of control samples from healthy donors and cancer patients. The CDR3 extends over 14 amino acids. Germline loops: CDR1 SGHTA, CDR2 FQGNSA. Trimming left V 0 bases short and J 0 bases short, with 6 bases between. Method: immunoSEQ multiplex PCR; TCRdb's copy keeps in-frame clones and lacks some. The sample consists of about 140,000 clones, about 89% of them appearing once. The chain couples TRBV7-2 to TRBJ2-7; no definite D call. Source material: blood. The clonotype comes from a young man in good health. The CDR3 spells CASSLADSSYEQYF. The CDR3, as DNA: TGTGCCAGCAGCTTAGCTGACTCCTCCTACGAGCAGTACTTC.